This TCR beta chain appears in the sequencing data of a study of T-cell reconstitution after alpha-beta-depleted transplantation in children (dated by TCRdb to the mid-2010s). Broadly, across the study: The study quantitatively tracked T-cell immune reconstitution after TCRalphabeta/CD19-depleted allogeneic hematopoietic cell transplantation in children using TCR repertoire profiling.

As concerns this clonotype: It lacks a known antigen. No base quality values were provided; no much bigger clone lies one nucleotide off.

On the study overall, not on this receptor specifically: The apparently early alphabetaT-cell count recovery about two months after transplant was reportedly dependent on only several hundred rapidly expanded clones derived from non-depleted graft cells. Over the following months the frequencies of hyperexpanded clones went down, and after one year T-cell counts and TCRbeta diversity were mostly credited to newly produced T cells. In some patients, the high TCRbeta diversity seen at day 60 was put down to recipient T cells and intrathymic progenitors that had survived conditioning.

Sample treatment or condition, as interpreted from the label and publication: allogeneic hematopoietic cell transplantation with graft depleted of TCRalphabeta T cells and CD19 B cells. The transplant recipients were children given TCRalphabeta/CD19-depleted allogeneic hematopoietic cell grafts. Libraries were built with PCR. The sample was run on an Illumina HiSeq 2500. TCR library preparation used molecular barcoding, with unique molecular identifiers applied to normalize quantification of the TCRbeta repertoire. The public reads were reanalyzed by TCRdb: fastp trimming at Q25, MiXCR alignment, in-frame beta chains only. Each record represents a unique CDR3 protein, reported with the most common genes and DNA among its rows. A total of approximately 120,000 distinct CDR3 sequences appear in this sample, roughly 10% of them only once. The ten top clones hold 24% of the sample. The germline V gene sets CDR1 to SGHAT and CDR2 to FQNNGV. Trimming takes 5 bases from V and 4 bases from J, and the germline ends sit 12 bases apart. The CDR3, from cysteine to phenylalanine, totals 14 residues. Kept here is only the CDR3 DNA, which spans 42 bases and is read in frame from base 1.

This chain joins TRBV11-2 to TRBJ1-5, with no D gene named confidently. The receptor comes from a girl under three years old who had a stem cell transplant for combined immunodeficiency, so the T cells may come from the graft donor. Sample: PBMCs, mostly from graft donor cells, taken 180 days after TCRalphabeta/CD19-depleted stem cell transplant. The CDR3 sequence is CASSRGKGNQPQHF. The nucleotide sequence is TGTGCCAGCAGCCGGGGAAAGGGAAATCAGCCCCAGCATTTT.